These T cell receptor beta chains were read from a single sample in a study of OX40 agonist ivuxolimab in advanced cancers. Data came from immunoSEQ multiplex PCR; TCRdb stores just in-frame clones and leaves some out. This sample has some 19,000 clones; roughly three quarters occur once, and the top ten carry over 15%. This specimen was CD4+ or CD8+ T cells sorted from blood, taken in a trial of the OX40 agonist ivuxolimab. These TCRs come from an adult with an advanced solid tumor such as melanoma, head and neck, liver or kidney cancer. The CDR3 runs from the conserved cysteine through the conserved F or W. A D gene is named only where the DNA matches it firmly. A clone size is listed for some rows: how often the clone was seen (once, few, many), or a class if it is expanded.

TRBD1,TRBV4-1,TRBJ1-1,.,TGCGCCAGCAGCCAAGATCCGACAGGGGGGACTGAAGCTTTCTTT,CASSQDPTGGTEAFF
.,TRBV4-3,TRBJ2-7,.,TGCGCCAGCAGCCAAGGTGTAGGCGGGGGCCCTTTGTACTTC,CASSQGVGGGPLYF
.,TRBV10-2,TRBJ1-6,.,TGCGCCAGCAGTGAGAGGGGGGCTGAGAATTCACCCCTCCACTTT,CASSERGAENSPLHF
.,TRBV13,TRBJ2-1,.,TGTGCCAGCAGCTTAGCCGGGACTCCGATTAATGAGCAGTTCTTC,CASSLAGTPINEQFF
.,TRBV9,TRBJ2-1,few,TGTGCCAGCAGCGTAGCCGATGGGAGCTCCTACAATGAGCAGTTCTTC,CASSVADGSSYNEQFF
TRBD2,TRBV13,TRBJ2-3,.,TGTGCCAGCAGTTCCCAGCGGGGGGGCACAGATACGCAGTATTTT,CASSSQRGGTDTQYF
.,TRBV5-1,TRBJ2-1,.,TGCGCCAGCAGCTTGAATCGGGACTACAATGAGCAGTTCTTC,CASSLNRDYNEQFF
.,TRBV7-6,TRBJ1-1,.,TGTGCCAGCAGCTTAAACGGCGGACGGGGAGAAGCTTTCTTT,CASSLNGGRGEAFF
TRBD1,TRBV27,TRBJ1-2,.,TGTGCCAGCAGTTCGGACAGGGTGGGCTATGGCTACACCTTC,CASSSDRVGYGYTF
TRBD1,TRBV6-4,TRBJ2-3,.,TGTGCCAGCAGCCCCGGGACAGGGGGGACAGATACGCAGTATTTT,CASSPGTGGTDTQYF